This is a list of T cell receptor beta chains from one sample in a study of regulatory T cells in long-lasting Graves disease. TCRdb re-called the multiplex PCR reads with MiXCR, one entry per CDR3 protein. The profile covers some 440,000 distinct CDR3 sequences, with less than 25% appearing a single time and less than 9% taken by the ten largest. The sample in question was peripheral blood mononuclear cells (PBMCs), obtained when the disease was refractory, from a patient treated with antithyroid drugs. Source of these receptors: a female donor with Graves disease. Both conserved end residues are part of each CDR3. A D gene is named only where the DNA matches it firmly. Clone size is stated in some rows and not others, as once, few, many or a class when expanded.

d_gene: .; v_gene: TRBV28; j_gene: TRBJ1-2; abundance: many; CDR3aa: CASSLRQGGGYTF; CDR3nt: TGTGCCAGCAGTTTAAGGCAGGGTGGCGGCTACACCTTC
d_gene: .; v_gene: TRBV28; j_gene: TRBJ1-1; abundance: many; CDR3aa: CASIDPMGRKGVTEAFF; CDR3nt: TGTGCCAGCATTGACCCTATGGGGCGTAAGGGGGTCACTGAAGCTTTCTTT
d_gene: .; v_gene: TRBV5-1; j_gene: TRBJ1-1; abundance: .; CDR3aa: CASSQVFRGRNTEAFF; CDR3nt: TGCGCCAGCAGCCAAGTCTTCAGGGGTCGAAACACTGAAGCTTTCTTT
d_gene: TRBD2; v_gene: TRBV27; j_gene: TRBJ2-7; abundance: few; CDR3aa: CASSPLQSGRSYF; CDR3nt: TGTGCCAGCAGTCCACTACAAAGCGGGAGGAGCTACTTC
d_gene: .; v_gene: TRBV5-4; j_gene: TRBJ1-1; abundance: .; CDR3aa: CASSPGPSRTTEAFF; CDR3nt: TGTGCCAGCAGCCCCGGCCCTTCTCGAACGACTGAAGCTTTCTTT
d_gene: TRBD1; v_gene: TRBV3-1; j_gene: TRBJ2-5; abundance: .; CDR3aa: CASSPPDREETQYF; CDR3nt: TGTGCCAGCAGCCCACCCGACAGGGAAGAGACCCAGTACTTC
d_gene: .; v_gene: TRBV4-3; j_gene: TRBJ1-3; abundance: .; CDR3aa: CASSQDWASSGNTIYF; CDR3nt: TGCGCCAGCAGCCAAGATTGGGCTTCCTCTGGAAACACCATATATTTT
d_gene: .; v_gene: TRBV6-2/TRBV6-3; j_gene: TRBJ1-2; abundance: .; CDR3aa: CASSYSTVRGDGYTF; CDR3nt: TGTGCCAGCAGTTACTCAACCGTCCGGGGCGATGGCTACACCTTC
d_gene: TRBD1; v_gene: TRBV19; j_gene: TRBJ2-7; abundance: .; CDR3aa: CASSIGQGLEYEQYF; CDR3nt: TGTGCCAGTAGTATCGGACAGGGCCTGGAGTACGAGCAGTACTTC
d_gene: TRBD1; v_gene: TRBV25-1; j_gene: TRBJ2-7; abundance: .; CDR3aa: CASSSADREGSEQYF; CDR3nt: TGTGCCAGCAGTTCGGCAGACAGGGAAGGGAGCGAGCAGTACTTC
d_gene: .; v_gene: TRBV6-2/TRBV6-3; j_gene: TRBJ2-3; abundance: few; CDR3aa: CASRRASTDTQYF; CDR3nt: TGTGCCAGCCGCAGGGCTAGCACAGATACGCAGTATTTT
d_gene: .; v_gene: TRBV28; j_gene: TRBJ2-7; abundance: many; CDR3aa: CASSLSELQGAKTSVEWGEQYF; CDR3nt: TGTGCCAGCAGTTTATCGGAACTACAGGGGGCGAAGACTAGCGTTGAATGGGGCGAGCAGTACTTC
d_gene: .; v_gene: TRBV28; j_gene: TRBJ2-7; abundance: many; CDR3aa: CASSLTGPRYEQYF; CDR3nt: TGTGCCAGCAGTTTGACAGGCCCCCGCTACGAGCAGTACTTC
d_gene: .; v_gene: TRBV2; j_gene: TRBJ1-3; abundance: many; CDR3aa: CASSTQGTGNTIYF; CDR3nt: TGTGCCAGCAGTACCCAGGGGACGGGAAACACCATATATTTT
d_gene: TRBD2; v_gene: TRBV20-1; j_gene: TRBJ2-5; abundance: many; CDR3aa: CSASETGLAGVGQETQYF; CDR3nt: TGCAGTGCTAGCGAGACAGGACTAGCGGGAGTGGGGCAAGAGACCCAGTACTTC
d_gene: TRBD1; v_gene: TRBV2; j_gene: TRBJ1-2; abundance: once; CDR3aa: CARQGVSGYTF; CDR3nt: TGTGCCAGACAGGGGGTTTCGGGCTACACCTTC
d_gene: .; v_gene: TRBV5-5; j_gene: TRBJ1-1; abundance: .; CDR3aa: CASSLGPTGGAFF; CDR3nt: TGTGCCAGCAGCTTGGGTCCGACAGGCGGGGCTTTCTTT
d_gene: .; v_gene: TRBV5-1; j_gene: TRBJ2-7; abundance: many; CDR3aa: CASGAAASYEQYF; CDR3nt: TGCGCCAGCGGGGCAGCAGCGTCCTACGAGCAGTACTTC
d_gene: TRBD2; v_gene: TRBV9; j_gene: TRBJ2-5; abundance: few; CDR3aa: CAGSYRGSMSETQYF; CDR3nt: TGTGCCGGCAGCTACCGCGGGAGTATGTCAGAGACCCAGTACTTC
d_gene: .; v_gene: TRBV7-9; j_gene: TRBJ2-7; abundance: .; CDR3aa: CASRSYGEQYF; CDR3nt: TGTGCCAGCAGATCCTACGGGGAGCAGTACTTC
d_gene: TRBD1; v_gene: TRBV5-4; j_gene: TRBJ2-5; abundance: .; CDR3aa: CASSRMTGYQETQYF; CDR3nt: TGTGCCAGCAGCCGCATGACAGGGTACCAAGAGACCCAGTACTTC
d_gene: .; v_gene: TRBV7-9; j_gene: TRBJ1-5; abundance: many; CDR3aa: CASSLNSNQPQHF; CDR3nt: TGTGCCAGCAGTCTTAACAGCAATCAGCCCCAGCATTTT
d_gene: .; v_gene: TRBV28; j_gene: TRBJ2-5; abundance: many; CDR3aa: CASSLGGMETQYF; CDR3nt: TGTGCCAGCAGTTTGGGGGGTATGGAGACCCAGTACTTC
d_gene: .; v_gene: TRBV7-3; j_gene: TRBJ1-1; abundance: many; CDR3aa: CASSLAQNTEAFF; CDR3nt: TGTGCCAGCAGCTTAGCCCAGAACACTGAAGCTTTCTTT
d_gene: .; v_gene: TRBV28; j_gene: TRBJ2-7; abundance: many; CDR3aa: CASSLTGHSDEQYF; CDR3nt: TGTGCCAGCAGTTTAACGGGACACTCCGACGAGCAGTACTTC
d_gene: TRBD1; v_gene: TRBV11-2; j_gene: TRBJ1-4; abundance: few; CDR3aa: CASSPTDRGREKLFF; CDR3nt: TGTGCCAGCAGCCCCACCGACAGGGGTAGGGAAAAACTGTTTTTT
d_gene: TRBD1; v_gene: TRBV29-1; j_gene: TRBJ2-4; abundance: many; CDR3aa: CSVTDRGGKNIQYF; CDR3nt: TGCAGCGTAACGGACAGGGGTGGCAAAAACATTCAGTACTTC
d_gene: TRBD1; v_gene: TRBV11-2; j_gene: TRBJ2-7; abundance: .; CDR3aa: CASSKGNRGYLDEQYF; CDR3nt: TGTGCCAGCAGCAAAGGGAACAGGGGGTACTTAGACGAGCAGTACTTC
d_gene: TRBD1; v_gene: TRBV7-9; j_gene: TRBJ1-2; abundance: .; CDR3aa: CASTTRDRVPHYGYTF; CDR3nt: TGTGCCAGCACCACCCGGGACAGGGTTCCACACTATGGCTACACCTTC
d_gene: .; v_gene: TRBV5-6; j_gene: TRBJ1-4; abundance: few; CDR3aa: CASSWRAGGEKLFF; CDR3nt: TGTGCCAGCAGCTGGAGGGCTGGAGGGGAAAAACTGTTTTTT